This TCR beta chain derives from a study of blood T cell repertoires in COVID-19. Measured with immunoSEQ multiplex PCR; TCRdb has only the in-frame clones, and not every one. The table records hundreds of thousands of clones, approximately 90% of them present only once. The CDR3 sequence is 16 residues long. Germline V gene data show CDR1 as SGHAT and CDR2 as FQNNGV. After removal of 2 bases from V and 4 bases from J, the junction contained 8 bases not matched to a gene. The sequenced material came from PBMCs or T cells enriched from blood (not recorded which). The TCR sequence derives from a man aged 25-45 years who had recovered from COVID-19. The V call is TRBV11-2, the J call TRBJ2-7, with 10 bases aligning to TRBD2. The CDR3 reads CASSLTSGEILYEQYF. The CDR3 nucleotides are TGTGCCAGCAGCTTAACTAGCGGGGAAATCTTGTACGAGCAGTACTTC.